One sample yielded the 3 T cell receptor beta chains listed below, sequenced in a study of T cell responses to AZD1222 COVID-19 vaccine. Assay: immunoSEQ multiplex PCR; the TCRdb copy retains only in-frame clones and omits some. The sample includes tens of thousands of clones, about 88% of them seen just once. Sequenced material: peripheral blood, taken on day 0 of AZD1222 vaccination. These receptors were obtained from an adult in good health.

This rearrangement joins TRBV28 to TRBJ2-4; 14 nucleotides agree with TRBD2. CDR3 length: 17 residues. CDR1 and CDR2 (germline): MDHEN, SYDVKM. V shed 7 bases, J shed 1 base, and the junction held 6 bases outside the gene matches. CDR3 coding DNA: TGTGCCAGCATCCCGACTAGCGGGAGGGCGGCCAAAAACATTCAGTACTTC. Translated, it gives CASIPTSGRAAKNIQYF.

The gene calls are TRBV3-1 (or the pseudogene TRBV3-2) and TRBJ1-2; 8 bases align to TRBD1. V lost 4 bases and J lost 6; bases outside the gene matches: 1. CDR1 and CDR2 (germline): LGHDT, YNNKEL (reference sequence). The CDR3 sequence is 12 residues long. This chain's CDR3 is CASSPQGDGYTF. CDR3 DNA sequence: TGTGCCAGCAGCCCACAGGGGGATGGCTACACCTTC.

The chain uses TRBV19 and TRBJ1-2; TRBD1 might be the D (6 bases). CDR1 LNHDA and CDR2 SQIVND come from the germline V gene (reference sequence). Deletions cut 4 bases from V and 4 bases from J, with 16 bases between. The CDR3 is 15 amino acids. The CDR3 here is CASSKSGAVGYGYTF. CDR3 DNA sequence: TGTGCCAGTAGTAAATCAGGGGCGGTCGGCTATGGCTACACCTTC.